What follows are 31 T cell receptor beta chains derived from one specimen sequenced in a study of blood T cell repertoires in COVID-19. Clones were sequenced by immunoSEQ multiplex PCR, and TCRdb holds only the in-frame ones, with some missing. The sample yields around 210,000 clones, about 85% seen once. Sequencing was performed on peripheral blood. The receptors stem from a man aged 55 to 70 with COVID-19, enrolled during active disease.

The chain employs TRBV28 and TRBJ1-6, with D possibly being TRBD1 (5 bases). V was clipped by 7 bases and J by 2 bases, with 15 bases between them. This CDR3 is 16 amino acids long. Per germline, CDR1 MDHEN and CDR2 SYDVKM. The CDR3 DNA is TGTGCCAGCACCTGGACGGGGGGAACCTATAATTCACCCCTCCACTTT. Translation: CASTWTGGTYNSPLHF.

CDR3 protein: CASSLGQGVNEQYF. The CDR3 nucleotides are TGCGCCAGCAGCTTGGGACAGGGGGTCAACGAGCAGTACTTC. J is TRBJ2-7 and V is TRBV5-1, with TRBD1 matching over 9 bases. There are 14 residues in the CDR3. V lost 0 bases and J lost 5; bases outside the gene matches: 3. In germline, CDR1 is SGHRS, CDR2 YFSETQ.

This chain connects TRBV5-1 to TRBJ2-3, with D perhaps matching TRBD2 (6 bases). V lost 2 bases, J lost 4 bases, and 11 bases lay in between. Germline V gene lookup returns CDR1 SGHRS and CDR2 YFSETQ. This CDR3 has 14 residues. In DNA form, the CDR3 reads TGCGCCAGCAGCTTAGGAGGGGAAGCAGATACGCAGTATTTT. This encodes CASSLGGEADTQYF. Together with reference TRBV5-1 and TRBJ2-3, the CDR3 gives the full variable domain: KAGVTQTPRYLIKTRGQQVTLSCSPISGHRSVSWYQQTPGQGLQFLFEYFSETQRNKGNFPGRFSGRQFSNSRSEMNVSTLELGDSALYLCASSLGGEADTQYFGPGTRLTVL.

V and J are TRBV18 and TRBJ1-2; possibly TRBD1 for D (6 bases). The V end lost 2 bases, the J end lost 2 bases, and 6 bases lay between the germline ends. CDR3 length: 13 amino acids. Germline V gene lookup returns CDR1 KGHSH and CDR2 LQKENI. The CDR3 sequence is CASSPRGNYGYTF. CDR3 DNA sequence: TGTGCCAGCTCACCAAGGGGGAACTATGGCTACACCTTC.

This clone has just one count. The genes are TRBV5-8 and TRBJ1-1; D not certain. The CDR3 sequence is 13 residues long. V dropped 6 bases and J dropped 1 base, with 10 bases sitting between them. Germline V lookup: CDR1 SGHTS, CDR2 YDEGEE. For the CDR3, the DNA is TGTGCCAGCACCCCCCGGAGGAACACTGAAGCTTTCTTT. Amino acid sequence: CASTPRRNTEAFF.

This clone was seen only a few times. The chain combines TRBV30 with TRBJ1-2, with D possibly TRBD1 on 5 matching bases. The CDR3 totals 12 residues. V was pared by 3 bases and J by 7 bases, with 12 bases between. The germline CDR1 and CDR2 sequences are GTSNPN and SVGIG (reference sequence). As DNA, the CDR3 is TGTGCCTGGAGGGAGGGGTCGGTTGGCTACACCTTC. This translates into CAWREGSVGYTF.

The chain joins TRBV6-6 to TRBJ1-2; 8 bases are a match to TRBD1. Germline V gene lookup returns CDR1 MNHNY and CDR2 SVGAGI (reference sequence). The CDR3 consists of 16 residues. Germline trimming cut 3 bases from V and 5 bases from J; bases unmatched to any gene: 11. The CDR3 reads CASSYRRRGRWYGYTF. In nucleotides, the CDR3 is TGTGCCAGCAGTTATAGGCGCAGGGGGCGTTGGTATGGCTACACCTTC.

V is TRBV25-1 and J is TRBJ1-6; 7 bases match TRBD1. Trimming took 4 bases from V and 5 from J; bases not matched to a gene: 8. The CDR3 consists of 16 residues. Per the germline V gene, CDR1 is MGHDK and CDR2 is SYGVNS. The CDR3 nucleotides read TGTGCCAGCAGTGTCGGGACAGTCTTTAATAATTCACCCCTCCACTTT. It translates to CASSVGTVFNNSPLHF.

V is TRBV25-1 and J is TRBJ1-1; no firm D call. The germline V gene has CDR1 MGHDK and CDR2 SYGVNS. With 2 bases removed from V and 5 bases from J, the gap between germline ends came to 18 bases. This CDR3 is built from 16 residues. The CDR3 here is CASSETFFPPRTEAFF. The CDR3 DNA sequence: TGTGCCAGCAGTGAAACCTTCTTCCCCCCCCGGACTGAAGCTTTCTTT.

The sample holds one count of this clone. V is TRBV7-2 and J is TRBJ1-4; 8 nucleotides line up with TRBD1. CDR3 length equals 16 residues. Germline-derived CDR1 and CDR2 are SGHTA and FQGNSA. V was pared by 1 base and J by 5 bases, with 6 bases of the junction left unmatched. The CDR3 protein is CASSLDPTGGNEKLFF. CDR3 DNA sequence: TGTGCCAGCAGCTTAGATCCCACAGGGGGAAATGAAAAACTGTTTTTT.

The CDR3 sequence: CASSLLSSQGENTEAFF. In nucleotides, the CDR3 is TGTGCCAGCAGTTTACTCTCGAGCCAAGGAGAGAACACTGAAGCTTTCTTT. This rearrangement joins TRBV28 to TRBJ1-1; D ambiguous. The CDR3 consists of 17 residues. Per the germline V gene, CDR1 is MDHEN and CDR2 is SYDVKM. With 2 bases removed from V and 1 base from J, the gap between germline ends came to 17 bases.

The chain recombines TRBV10-2 with TRBJ2-1; D uncertain. This CDR3 region has 12 residues. The V end lost 6 bases, the J end lost 7 bases, and 10 bases lay between the germline ends. Germline V gene data show CDR1 as WSHSY and CDR2 as SAAADI. The CDR3: CASRTVRNEQFF. For the CDR3, the DNA is TGCGCCAGCAGAACCGTGAGAAATGAGCAGTTCTTC.

The V call is TRBV19, the J call TRBJ2-7; 8 positions agree with TRBD2. Germline V CDR1 and CDR2: LNHDA, SQIVND (reference sequence). CDR3 length: 14 amino acids. With 3 bases clipped from V and 3 bases from J, the junction kept 4 bases outside the gene matches. CDR3 nucleotides: TGTGCCAGTAGTATCGGGGGGGATAGCTACGAGCAGTACTTC. This codes for CASSIGGDSYEQYF.

This clone has a handful of counts. The J gene is TRBJ2-7, the V gene TRBV2; 9 bases are a match to TRBD1. The CDR3 runs to 15 residues. CDR1 is SNHLY, CDR2 FYNNEI, per germline. V dropped 5 bases and J dropped 7; count of bases not matched to a gene: 12. This CDR3 reads CASSKPRDRAREQYF. The CDR3 nucleotides read TGTGCCAGCAGTAAACCCCGGGACAGGGCGAGGGAGCAGTACTTC. Based on the CDR3 plus reference TRBV2 and TRBJ2-7, the full variable domain is EPEVTQTPSHQVTQMGQEVILRCVPISNHLYFYWYRQILGQKVEFLVSFYNNEISEKSEIFDDQFSVERPDGSNFTLKIRSTKLEDSAMYFCASSKPRDRAREQYFGPGTRLTVT.

V and J are TRBV2 and TRBJ2-7; 10 bases fit TRBD2. The CDR3 runs 14 residues. Germline V gene lookup returns CDR1 SNHLY and CDR2 FYNNEI. The junction had 5 bases not matched to a gene; V was cut back by 6 bases and J by 3 bases. CDR3 sequence reads: CASRDPSGSYEQYF. The CDR3 coding sequence is TGTGCCAGCAGGGACCCTAGCGGGAGCTACGAGCAGTACTTC.

The chain has TRBV2 and TRBJ2-5; tentatively, D is TRBD2 (5 bases). Germline lookup yields CDR1 SNHLY and CDR2 FYNNEI. Trimming removed 8 bases at V and 5 bases at J, with 18 bases between. The CDR3 covers 14 residues. The CDR3 DNA follows: TGTGCCAGCCATCAGAGGGCGTTCCAGGAGACCCAGTACTTC. This sequence encodes CASHQRAFQETQYF.

The V gene is TRBV3-1 (or the pseudogene TRBV3-2), the J gene TRBJ1-1; possibly TRBD1 for D (6 bases). CDR1 and CDR2 (germline): LGHDT, YNNKEL (reference sequence). The CDR3 covers 17 residues. With 1 base removed from V and 5 bases from J, the gap between germline ends came to 20 bases. CDR3 sequence: CASSQARSGTRGTEAFF. The CDR3 bases are TGTGCCAGCAGCCAAGCCCGGTCCGGGACAAGGGGAACTGAAGCTTTCTTT.

The CDR3 DNA is TGTGCCTGGAGTGTAGTGGCGGGCACTGAAGCTTTCTTT. It yields the protein CAWSVVAGTEAFF. The rearrangement joins TRBV30 to TRBJ1-1, with D unclear. The CDR3 sequence is 13 residues long. Deletions cut 0 bases from V and 4 bases from J, with 9 bases between. CDR1 and CDR2 (germline): GTSNPN, SVGIG (reference sequence). The full variable domain, rest sourced from reference TRBV30 and TRBJ1-1, is SQTIHQWPATLVQPVGSPLSLECTVEGTSNPNLYWYRQAAGRGLQLLFYSVGIGQISSEVPQNLSASRPQDRQFILSSKKLLLSDSGFYLCAWSVVAGTEAFFGQGTRLTVV.

The V call is TRBV6-5, the J call TRBJ2-2, with a tentative D call TRBD1 (5 bases). The CDR3 length is 14 residues. V gave up 6 bases and J gave up 3 bases, with 11 bases separating them. Germline CDR1 reads MNHEY; CDR2 reads SVGAGI. In DNA form, the CDR3 reads TGTGCCAGCAGATTCACAGGAGACACCGGGGAGCTGTTTTTT. Its translation: CASRFTGDTGELFF.

The chain links TRBV5-4 to TRBJ2-1, with TRBD2 matching over 10 bases. The junction had 5 bases not matched to a gene; V was cut back by 0 bases and J by 8 bases. Per germline, CDR1 SGHNT and CDR2 YYREEE (reference sequence). CDR3 length: 15 amino acids. Here the CDR3 DNA reads TGTGCCAGCAGCTTGGGGCTAGCGGGAGAAGATGAGCAGTTCTTC. Its protein product is CASSLGLAGEDEQFF.

The chain has TRBV19 and TRBJ1-5; 12 bases align to TRBD1. Germline V gene data show CDR1 as LNHDA and CDR2 as SQIVND (reference sequence). V shed 5 bases, J shed 4 bases, and the junction held 12 bases outside the gene matches. The CDR3 is made up of 18 amino acids. The CDR3 region is CASSRGDRGPVGNQPQHF. CDR3 DNA sequence: TGTGCCAGTAGTCGGGGGGACAGGGGGCCGGTAGGAAATCAGCCCCAGCATTTT. Drawing the rest from reference TRBV19 and TRBJ1-5, the complete variable domain is DGGITQSPKYLFRKEGQNVTLSCEQNLNHDAMYWYRQDPGQGLRLIYYSQIVNDFQKGDIAEGYSVSREKKESFPLTVTSAQKNPTAFYLCASSRGDRGPVGNQPQHFGDGTRLSIL.

The chain employs TRBV28 and TRBJ1-3; 8 nucleotides agree with TRBD1. J was trimmed by 4 bases and V by 1 base; bases with no gene match: 12. Per the germline V gene, CDR1 is MDHEN and CDR2 is SYDVKM. CDR3 size: 18 residues. CDR3: CASSLSFIQGVPGNTIYF. CDR3 nucleotides: TGTGCCAGCAGTTTATCATTTATACAGGGGGTTCCCGGAAACACCATATATTTT.

This sequence joins TRBV5-1 and TRBJ1-2, with TRBD1 as a possible D gene (5 bases). V was cut by 4 bases and J by 2 bases, with 12 bases left in between. There are 14 residues in the CDR3. Germline V gives CDR1 SGHRS, CDR2 YFSETQ. CDR3 in amino acids: CASSPGAGNYGYTF. DNA for the CDR3: TGCGCCAGCAGCCCTGGAGCAGGGAACTATGGCTACACCTTC.

The rearrangement uses TRBV27 and TRBJ1-1; D is possibly TRBD1 (6 bases). V gave up 6 bases and J gave up 3 bases, with 11 bases separating them. Germline V gives CDR1 MNHEY, CDR2 SMNVEV (reference sequence). This CDR3 spans 13 amino acids. Here the CDR3 DNA reads TGTGCCAGCAGCATAGGGGGACACACTGAAGCTTTCTTT. Its translation is CASSIGGHTEAFF.

The V gene is TRBV2, the J gene TRBJ1-2; maybe TRBD1 (5 bases). This CDR3 is 12 amino acids long. Germline-derived CDR1 and CDR2 are SNHLY and FYNNEI. With 4 bases removed from V and 5 bases from J, the gap between germline ends came to 8 bases. The CDR3: CASSGDSYGYTF. The CDR3 DNA follows: TGTGCCAGCAGTGGTGACAGTTATGGCTACACCTTC.

The J gene is TRBJ1-4, the V gene TRBV6-5; 8 positions agree with TRBD1. The trim removed 5 bases at V and 7 bases at J, leaving 9 bases unmatched. Germline V lookup: CDR1 MNHEY, CDR2 SVGAGI. This CDR3 region has 15 residues. The CDR3 DNA follows: TGTGCCAGCAGTCCTACCCGGACAGGGAGTGAAAAACTGTTTTTT. Translated, it gives CASSPTRTGSEKLFF.

Points on this clone: Germline is not matched at one junction end, which may reflect a read error. This chain uses TRBV7-9 with TRBJ1-2; D not certain. Germline V gene sequence: CDR1 SEHNR, CDR2 FQNEAQ (reference sequence). This CDR3 contains 13 residues. The CDR3 coding sequence is TGTGCCAGCAGCTTAGATCGAGACAAGGATCACTGCTTC. It specifies CASSLDRDKDHCF.

This clone was seen a handful of times. V usage is TRBV10-1 and J usage is TRBJ2-2, with TRBD2 identical over 11 bases. Germline V gene lookup returns CDR1 WNHNN and CDR2 SYGVQD (reference sequence). The CDR3 is 17 residues long. V gave up 6 bases and J gave up 5 bases; unmatched junction bases: 11. The chain's CDR3 is CASRETSGRIRTGELFF. The DNA of the CDR3 is TGCGCCAGCAGGGAAACTAGCGGGAGAATCCGGACCGGGGAGCTGTTTTTT.

This clone was picked up a small number of times. The chain uses TRBV9 and TRBJ1-5, with TRBD1 matching 8 bases. From germline, CDR1 is SGDLS and CDR2 YYNGEE. V shed 4 bases, J shed 1 base, and the junction held 10 bases outside the gene matches. The CDR3 totals 17 residues. For the CDR3, the DNA is TGTGCCAGCAGCTTTTCGGACAGGGTGGGAAGCAATCAGCCCCAGCATTTT. Residues: CASSFSDRVGSNQPQHF.

This chain links TRBV6-5 with TRBJ2-2, with 10 positions matching TRBD2. The germline gives CDR1 MNHEY, CDR2 SVGAGI. This CDR3 contains 15 residues. With V trimmed by 2 bases and J by 6 bases, 3 bases remained unmatched. CDR3 residues: CASSYRLAGAGELFF. In DNA, the CDR3 is TGTGCCAGCAGTTACAGGCTAGCGGGAGCCGGGGAGCTGTTTTTT.

The chain couples TRBV24-1 to TRBJ1-4, with 7 bases that match TRBD1. There are 15 residues in the CDR3. V shed 4 bases and J 7 bases; nucleotides not matched to a gene: 8. CDR1 and CDR2 (germline): KGHDR, SFDVKD. The CDR3 nucleotides are TGTGCCACCAGTGAAAGACAGGGTTGGGGTGAAAAACTGTTTTTT. This sequence encodes CATSERQGWGEKLFF.